The clone carrying this TCR beta chain was counted at least ten times. These data belong to a study of T cells in Graves' hyperthyroidism and ophthalmopathy. Researchers amplified the TCR beta CDR3 regions from RNA transcripts. With the HTBI primer set, the TCR CDR3 went through a first round of RT-PCR. Each CDR3 protein is one row after TCRdb ran MiXCR on the multiplex PCR reads. In the table there are approximately 610,000 distinct CDR3 sequences, roughly 14% of which are singletons. This CDR3 is 14 amino acids long. V was clipped by 4 bases and J by 5 bases, with 12 bases between them. Germline loops: CDR1 MNHEY, CDR2 SVGAGI.

The chain employs TRBV6-5 and TRBJ1-5; TRBD1 is a possible D gene (5 bases). The sample was blood. The TCR comes from a woman aged 40 to 55 with Graves' ophthalmopathy. The CDR3 bases are TGTGCCAGCAGTTCCCTCGACAGTCATCAGCCCCAGCATTTT. It encodes CASSSLDSHQPQHF.